The clone carrying this T cell receptor beta chain was detected a few times. The antigen is undetermined. The sample originates from a study of beta chain features in type 1 diabetes. Whole-study results and caveats: Type 1 diabetes patients showed a moderate but significant shortening of TCRB CDR3s in all four CD4+ subsets.

Investigators reverse transcribed all isolated RNA, so they sequenced expressed TCRB transcripts. Profiled with immunoSEQ multiplex PCR; TCRdb holds only in-frame clones, not every one. Of roughly 450,000 clones listed, more than 9.5% are singletons. The TCR sequence derives from a woman aged 18 to 35 in good health. The sample comprised naive CD4+ T cells from blood.

The CDR3 bases are TGTGCCAGCAGCTTACCCGGCGCGGAAGAGACCCAGTACTTC. Translation: CASSLPGAEETQYF. The V gene is TRBV7-9, the J gene TRBJ2-5; D gene ambiguous. There are 14 residues in the CDR3. CDR1 and CDR2 (germline): SEHNR, FQNEAQ (reference sequence). Trimming removed 2 bases from V and 3 bases from J, with 10 bases in between.